This T cell receptor (beta chain) was obtained from a study of blood T cell repertoires in COVID-19. Generated by immunoSEQ multiplex PCR, the TCRdb table keeps only in-frame clones and is missing some. The repertoire holds 200,000 to 250,000 clones, with approximately 81% as singletons. Germline V gene sequence: CDR1 GTSNPN, CDR2 SVGIG (reference sequence). Trimming removed 1 base at V and 0 bases at J, with 14 bases between. The CDR3 runs to 16 residues. The chain has TRBV30 and TRBJ2-3, with D maybe TRBD2 (6 bases). The sequence was obtained from a woman of 80 years or more with acute or convalescent COVID-19. Sequenced material: peripheral blood. The CDR3 protein is CAWSGPTGDSTDTQYF. CDR3 nucleotides: TGTGCCTGGAGTGGTCCTACGGGGGATAGCACAGATACGCAGTATTTT.